Listed here are 2 T cell receptor beta chains from one sample, sequenced in a study of T-cell reconstitution after alpha-beta-depleted transplantation in children. A library of TCRbeta sequences, prepared with unique molecular identifiers, was generated. MiXCR, applied by TCRdb to the PCR reads, yields one record per CDR3 protein. In the table there are over 400,000 distinct CDR3 sequences, 43% of which are singletons. The sample was PBMCs, taken before TCRalphabeta/CD19-depleted stem cell transplant. The receptors come from a girl aged 2-15 years with aplastic anemia, due to receive a stem cell transplant.

The chain has TRBV5-1 and TRBJ2-7; D is perhaps TRBD2 (7 bases). V was clipped by 7 bases and J by 6 bases, with 17 bases between them. CDR3 size: 13 residues. Looked up from germline, CDR1 is SGHRS and CDR2 is YFSETQ. The CDR3 region is CASRREGGSEQYF. CDR3 DNA: TGCGCCAGCCGGAGGGAGGGGGGTTCCGAGCAGTACTTC.

This clonotype has just a few counts. This CDR3 is CASSYLIGAGLNTEAFF. CDR3 nucleotide sequence: TGTGCCAGCAGCTACTTAATCGGGGCGGGGTTGAACACTGAAGCTTTCTTT. V is TRBV7-9 and J is TRBJ1-1; perhaps TRBD1 as D (5 bases). Per germline, CDR1 SEHNR and CDR2 FQNEAQ (reference sequence). The CDR3 sequence is 17 residues long. Trimming shortened V by 4 bases and J by 0 bases, and 18 bases separated the two germline ends.